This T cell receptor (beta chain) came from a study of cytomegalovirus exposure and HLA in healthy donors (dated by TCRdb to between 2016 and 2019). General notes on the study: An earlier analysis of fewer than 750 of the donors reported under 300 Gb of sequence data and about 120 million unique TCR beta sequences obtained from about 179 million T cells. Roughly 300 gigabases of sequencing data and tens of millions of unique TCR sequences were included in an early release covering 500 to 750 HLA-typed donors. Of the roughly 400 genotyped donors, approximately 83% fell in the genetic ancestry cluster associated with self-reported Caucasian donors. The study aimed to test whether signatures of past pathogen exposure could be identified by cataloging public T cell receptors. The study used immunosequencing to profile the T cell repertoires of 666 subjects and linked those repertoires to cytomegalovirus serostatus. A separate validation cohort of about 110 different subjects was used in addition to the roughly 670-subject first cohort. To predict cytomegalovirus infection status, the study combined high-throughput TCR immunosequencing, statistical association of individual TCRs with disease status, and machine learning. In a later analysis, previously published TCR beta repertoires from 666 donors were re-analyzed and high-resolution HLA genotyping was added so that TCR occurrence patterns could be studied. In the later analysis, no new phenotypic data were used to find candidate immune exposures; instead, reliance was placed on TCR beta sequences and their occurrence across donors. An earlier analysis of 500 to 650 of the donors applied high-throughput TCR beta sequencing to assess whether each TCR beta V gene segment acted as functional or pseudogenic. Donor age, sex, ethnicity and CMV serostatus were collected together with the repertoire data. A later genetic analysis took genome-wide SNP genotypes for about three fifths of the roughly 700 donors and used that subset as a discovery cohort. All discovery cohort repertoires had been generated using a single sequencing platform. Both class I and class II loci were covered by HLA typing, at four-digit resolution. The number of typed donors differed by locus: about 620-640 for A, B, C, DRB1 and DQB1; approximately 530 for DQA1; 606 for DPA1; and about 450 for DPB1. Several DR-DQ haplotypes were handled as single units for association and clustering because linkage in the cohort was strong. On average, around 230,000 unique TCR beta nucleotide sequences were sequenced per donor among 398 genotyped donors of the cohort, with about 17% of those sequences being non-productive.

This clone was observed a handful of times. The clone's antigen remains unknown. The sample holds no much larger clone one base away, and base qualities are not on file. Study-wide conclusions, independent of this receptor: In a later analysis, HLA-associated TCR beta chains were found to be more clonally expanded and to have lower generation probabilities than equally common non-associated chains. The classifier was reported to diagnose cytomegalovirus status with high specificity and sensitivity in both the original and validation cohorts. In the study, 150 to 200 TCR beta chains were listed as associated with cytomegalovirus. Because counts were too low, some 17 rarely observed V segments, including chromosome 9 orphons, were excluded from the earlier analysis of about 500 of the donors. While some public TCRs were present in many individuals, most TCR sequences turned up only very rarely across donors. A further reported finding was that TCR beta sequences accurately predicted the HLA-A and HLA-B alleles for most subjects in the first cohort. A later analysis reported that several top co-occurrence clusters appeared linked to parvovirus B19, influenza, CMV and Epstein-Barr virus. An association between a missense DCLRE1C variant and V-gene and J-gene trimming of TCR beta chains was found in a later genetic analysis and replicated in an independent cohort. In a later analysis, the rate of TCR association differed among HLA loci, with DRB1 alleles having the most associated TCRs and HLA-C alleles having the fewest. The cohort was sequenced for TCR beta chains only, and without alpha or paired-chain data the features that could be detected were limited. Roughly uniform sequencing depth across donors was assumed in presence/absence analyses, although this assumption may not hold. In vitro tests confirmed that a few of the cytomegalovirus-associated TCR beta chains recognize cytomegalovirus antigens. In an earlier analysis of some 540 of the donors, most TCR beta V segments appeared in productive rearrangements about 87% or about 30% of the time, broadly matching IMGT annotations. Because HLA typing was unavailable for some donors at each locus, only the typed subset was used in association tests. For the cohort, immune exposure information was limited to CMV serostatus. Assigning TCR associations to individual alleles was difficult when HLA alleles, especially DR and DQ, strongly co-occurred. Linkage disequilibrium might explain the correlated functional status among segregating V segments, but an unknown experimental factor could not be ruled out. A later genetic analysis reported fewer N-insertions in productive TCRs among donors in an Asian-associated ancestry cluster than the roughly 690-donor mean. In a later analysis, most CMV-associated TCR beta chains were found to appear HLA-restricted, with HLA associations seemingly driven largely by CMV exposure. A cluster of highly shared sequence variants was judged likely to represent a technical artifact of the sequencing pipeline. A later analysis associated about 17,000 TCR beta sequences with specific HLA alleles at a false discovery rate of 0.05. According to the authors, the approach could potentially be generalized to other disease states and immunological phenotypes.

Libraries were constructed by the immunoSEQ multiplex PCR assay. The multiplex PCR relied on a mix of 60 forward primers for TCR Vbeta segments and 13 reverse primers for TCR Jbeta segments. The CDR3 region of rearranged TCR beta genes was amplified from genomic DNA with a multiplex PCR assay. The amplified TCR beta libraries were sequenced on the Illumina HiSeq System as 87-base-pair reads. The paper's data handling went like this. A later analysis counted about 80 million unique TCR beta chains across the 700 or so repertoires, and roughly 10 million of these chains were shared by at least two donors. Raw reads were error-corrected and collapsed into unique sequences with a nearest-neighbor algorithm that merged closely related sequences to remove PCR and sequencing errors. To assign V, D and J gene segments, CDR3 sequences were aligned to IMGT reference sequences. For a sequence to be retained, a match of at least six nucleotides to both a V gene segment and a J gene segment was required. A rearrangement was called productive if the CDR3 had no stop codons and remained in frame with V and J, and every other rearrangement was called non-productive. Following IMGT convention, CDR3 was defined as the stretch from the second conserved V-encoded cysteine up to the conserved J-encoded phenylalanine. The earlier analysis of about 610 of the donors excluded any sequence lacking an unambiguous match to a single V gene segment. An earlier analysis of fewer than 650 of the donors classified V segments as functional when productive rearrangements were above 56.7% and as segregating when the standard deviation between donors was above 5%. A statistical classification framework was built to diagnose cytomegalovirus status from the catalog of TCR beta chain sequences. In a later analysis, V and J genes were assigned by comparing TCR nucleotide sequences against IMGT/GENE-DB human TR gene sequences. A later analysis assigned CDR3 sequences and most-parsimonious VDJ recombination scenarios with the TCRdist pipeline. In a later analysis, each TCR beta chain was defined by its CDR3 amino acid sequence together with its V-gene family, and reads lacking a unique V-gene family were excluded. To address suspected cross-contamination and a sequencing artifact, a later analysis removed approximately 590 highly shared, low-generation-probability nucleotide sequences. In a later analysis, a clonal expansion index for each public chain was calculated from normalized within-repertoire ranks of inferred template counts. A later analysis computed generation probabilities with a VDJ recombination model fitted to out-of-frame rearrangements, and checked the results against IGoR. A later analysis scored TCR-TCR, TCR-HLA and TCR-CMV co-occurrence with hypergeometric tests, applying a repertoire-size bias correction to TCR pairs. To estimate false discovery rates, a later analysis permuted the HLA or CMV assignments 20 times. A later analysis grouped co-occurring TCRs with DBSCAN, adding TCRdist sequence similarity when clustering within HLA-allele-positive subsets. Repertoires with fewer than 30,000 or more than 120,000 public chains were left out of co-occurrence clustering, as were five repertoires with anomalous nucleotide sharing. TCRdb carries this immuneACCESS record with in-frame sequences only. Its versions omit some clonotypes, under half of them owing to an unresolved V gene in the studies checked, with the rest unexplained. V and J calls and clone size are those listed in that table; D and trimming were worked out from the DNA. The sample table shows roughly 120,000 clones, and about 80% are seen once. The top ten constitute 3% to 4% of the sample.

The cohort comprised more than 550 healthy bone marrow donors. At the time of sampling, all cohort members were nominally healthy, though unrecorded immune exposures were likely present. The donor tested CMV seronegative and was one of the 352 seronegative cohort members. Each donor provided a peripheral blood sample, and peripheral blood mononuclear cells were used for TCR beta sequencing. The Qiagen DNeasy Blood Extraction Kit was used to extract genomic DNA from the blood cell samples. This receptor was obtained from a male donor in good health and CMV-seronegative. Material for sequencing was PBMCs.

The sequenced DNA is TGTGCCAGCAGCCTCACCGAACGGACAGGCCTAGCCAAAAACAGTCAGTACTTC. Translated, this gives CASSLTERTGLAKNSQYF. The receptor chain draws on TRBV21-1 and TRBJ2-4; the table names TRBD1, a call not compared with the DNA. TRBV21-1 represents a pseudogene. Spanning cysteine to phenylalanine, the CDR3 consists of 18 amino acids. Only the CDR3 portion is preserved as DNA: 54 bases, with reading frame beginning at the first base.